Presented here are 15 T cell receptor beta chains from one specimen sequenced in a study of high-grade serous ovarian cancer treatment subgroups. Tumor samples were taken before definitive surgery or chemotherapy. Measured with immunoSEQ multiplex PCR; TCRdb has only the in-frame clones, and not every one. The table includes about 2,800 clones, more than 65% detected once. Sequenced sample: tumor tissue. The receptor set was obtained from a human donor with high-grade serous ovarian cancer.

The chain recombines TRBV7-9 with TRBJ1-1, with a possible D match to TRBD1 (6 bases). CDR1 and CDR2 (germline): SEHNR, FQNEAQ (reference sequence). V was cut by 5 bases and J by 4 bases, with 14 bases left in between. This CDR3 region has 14 residues. The DNA for the CDR3 is TGTGCCAGCAGCCAAACGACAGGTCCCACTGAAGCTTTCTTT. Amino acids: CASSQTTGPTEAFF. Using reference TRBV7-9 and TRBJ1-1 for the parts outside the CDR3, the full variable domain is DTGVSQNPRHKITKRGQNVTFRCDPISEHNRLYWYRQTLGQGPEFLTYFQNEAQLEKSRLLSDRFSAERPKGSFSTLEIQRTEQGDSAMYLCASSQTTGPTEAFFGQGTRLTVV.

The rearrangement uses TRBV11-2 and TRBJ1-1; no firm D call. Germline CDR1 and CDR2: SGHAT and FQNNGV. Trimming left V 1 base short and J 2 bases short, with 5 bases between. The CDR3 is 13 amino acids. The CDR3 spells CASSLALNTEAFF. The CDR3, as DNA: TGTGCCAGCAGCTTAGCACTCAACACTGAAGCTTTCTTT.

The chain recombines TRBV5-5 with TRBJ1-2; 7 bases match TRBD1. This CDR3 is built from 15 residues. Trimming took 2 bases from V and 12 from J; bases not matched to a gene: 16. From germline, CDR1 is SGHKS and CDR2 YYEKEE (reference sequence). CDR3 in DNA: TGTGCCAGCAGCTTTCCTCCCCAGGCAGGGGGGGGGAACACCTTC. Its translation is CASSFPPQAGGGNTF.

The chain has TRBV9 and TRBJ1-4; TRBD1 matches at 10 bases. V dropped 3 bases and J dropped 8; count of bases not matched to a gene: 10. Germline CDR1 SGDLS, CDR2 YYNGEE. The CDR3 length is 16 residues. CDR3 protein: CASSAFSGTGVEKLFF. Written as DNA, the CDR3 is TGTGCCAGCAGCGCCTTTTCCGGGACAGGGGTCGAAAAACTGTTTTTT.

This clone was seen a handful of times. The chain employs TRBV10-2 and TRBJ2-1, with TRBD2 identical over 8 bases. The germline V gene encodes CDR1 WSHSY and CDR2 SAAADI. This CDR3 spans 15 amino acids. After removal of 5 bases from V and 0 bases from J, the junction contained 3 bases not matched to a gene. CDR3 residues: CASSLAGISYNEQFF. Written as DNA, the CDR3 is TGCGCCAGCAGTTTAGCGGGAATCTCCTACAATGAGCAGTTCTTC.

The rearrangement uses TRBV6-5 and TRBJ2-7; possible D gene TRBD1, 5 bases. Germline V gives CDR1 MNHEY, CDR2 SVGAGI. Trimming removed 2 bases at V and 3 bases at J, with 14 bases between. The CDR3 has 15 amino acids. As DNA, the CDR3 is TGTGCCAGCAGTTACGACAGCTTAGTCCTCTACGAGCAGTACTTC. It specifies CASSYDSLVLYEQYF.

This clone is a singleton in its sample. This rearrangement joins TRBV6-5 to TRBJ2-5; no firm D call. V gave up 6 bases and J gave up 5 bases, with 7 bases separating them. The germline gives CDR1 MNHEY, CDR2 SVGAGI. The CDR3 extends over 11 amino acids. The CDR3 loop is CASRKFETQYF. The CDR3 region has the DNA TGTGCCAGCAGGAAATTCGAGACCCAGTACTTC.

The V and J genes are TRBV19 and TRBJ1-4, with D perhaps matching TRBD1 (6 bases). Trimming stripped 6 bases from V and 2 bases from J, with 13 bases between. Germline loops: CDR1 LNHDA, CDR2 SQIVND (reference sequence). This CDR3 has 15 amino acids. CDR3 DNA: TGTGCCAGTAGGAACCTCCAGGGGACTAATGAAAAACTGTTTTTT. As protein: CASRNLQGTNEKLFF.

The chain is built from TRBV5-6 and TRBJ1-2; no reliable D call. This CDR3 is 15 amino acids long. The germline gives CDR1 SGHDT, CDR2 YYEEEE. The ends were cut back, 4 bases at V and 4 bases at J, with 17 bases in the middle. CDR3 bases: TGTGCCAGCAGCCCACGAGCCTGGTTGGGCTATGGCTACACCTTC. Its translation is CASSPRAWLGYGYTF.

This sequence joins TRBV5-1 and TRBJ2-2; 7 nucleotides agree with TRBD2. Losses at the gene ends were 7 bases for V and 3 bases for J; bases not matched to a gene: 6. The germline V gene has CDR1 SGHRS and CDR2 YFSETQ. This CDR3 has 14 residues. The CDR3: CASGREGHTGELFF. CDR3 coding DNA: TGCGCCAGCGGGAGGGAGGGCCACACCGGGGAGCTGTTTTTT.

This clone occurred once. This chain uses TRBV29-1 with TRBJ2-2, with 8 nucleotides matching TRBD1. V lost 3 bases, J lost 1 base, and 4 bases stayed unmatched. The CDR3 loop spans 15 amino acids. The germline V gene has CDR1 SQVTM and CDR2 ANQGSEA. The CDR3 region is CSVDSGTGNTGELFF. For the CDR3, the DNA is TGCAGCGTTGACTCCGGGACAGGGAACACCGGGGAGCTGTTTTTT.

J is TRBJ1-1 and V is TRBV5-4, with 7 nucleotides matching TRBD1. Germline V gene lookup returns CDR1 SGHNT and CDR2 YYREEE (reference sequence). Trimming removed 1 base from V and 1 base from J; junction bases left unmatched: 10. The CDR3 loop spans 17 amino acids. For the CDR3, the DNA is TGTGCCAGCAGCTTGCCCAGACAGGGAAAAGCGAACACTGAAGCTTTCTTT. This gives the protein CASSLPRQGKANTEAFF.

V gene TRBV6-6 combines with J gene TRBJ1-1; D ambiguous. V lost 9 bases, J lost 1 base, and 12 bases lay in between. The CDR3 length is 13 residues. In germline, CDR1 is MNHNY, CDR2 SVGAGI (reference sequence). CDR3: CASQDGQNTEAFF. The CDR3 coding sequence is TGTGCCAGTCAAGACGGCCAGAACACTGAAGCTTTCTTT.

J is TRBJ2-7 and V is TRBV7-2; 9 bases map to TRBD1. The J segment lost 0 bases and the V segment lost 5 bases, leaving 11 bases of the junction unmatched. CDR3 length equals 17 residues. Looked up from germline, CDR1 is SGHTA and CDR2 is FQGNSA. The CDR3 nucleotides read TGTGCCAGCAGCAAAAGCGGGACAGGGATTCGCTCCTACGAGCAGTACTTC. It codes for CASSKSGTGIRSYEQYF.

The rearrangement links TRBV9 to TRBJ1-1; D remains unclear. The CDR3 runs 16 residues. The V gene's germline CDR1 is SGDLS and CDR2 YYNGEE. Trimming took off 0 bases at V and 0 bases at J, with 12 bases between the two ends. As DNA, the CDR3 is TGTGCCAGCAGCGTAGTGGGAACCCCAATGAACACTGAAGCTTTCTTT. This codes for CASSVVGTPMNTEAFF.